What follows is one T cell receptor (beta chain) and its context. Its antigen is not identified. The data were obtained in a study of T cell repertoires in cytomegalovirus infection. Study-wide context: Recently identified HLA-C-restricted CMV epitopes and well-studied HLA-B-restricted CMV epitopes were used by the study.

TCRdb ran MiXCR on the reads and lists one entry per CDR3 protein. The data show nearly 700,000 distinct CDR3 sequences, 33% seen once. The receptor comes from a human donor in good health (CMV status not recorded). Some clones in this sample may be carry-over from other donors' samples. The sample here was cultured PBMCs, taken from culture after CMV antigen stimulation.

The DNA for the CDR3 is TGTGCCAGCAGCCCTATTCGGTATGCGAGGAGGGCCAACAATGAGCAGTTCTTC. It translates to CASSPIRYARRANNEQFF. The V call is TRBV7-9, the J call TRBJ2-1; maybe TRBD2 (6 bases). The CDR3 covers 18 residues. The ends were cut back, 5 bases at V and 5 bases at J, with 25 bases in the middle. CDR1 is SEHNR, CDR2 FQNEAQ, per germline (reference sequence).